The 20 T cell receptor beta chains below all came from one sample that was sequenced in a study of control samples from healthy donors and cancer patients. Sequencing was performed with immunoSEQ multiplex PCR; in TCRdb, only in-frame clones are kept and a portion is missing. The repertoire holds some 150,000 clones, with around 94% as singletons. Specimen: PBMCs. Receptors were obtained from a man in his 60s with colorectal cancer.

This chain joins TRBV5-1 and TRBJ2-5; no definite D call. CDR1 and CDR2 from the germline V gene are SGHRS and YFSETQ. The CDR3 contains 13 residues. Trimming took off 0 bases at V and 5 bases at J, with 8 bases between the two ends. For the CDR3, the DNA is TGCGCCAGCAGCTTGGCGGAGAGGGAGACCCAGTACTTC. Translation: CASSLAERETQYF.

The chain links TRBV4-2 to TRBJ1-3; D gene unclear. The CDR3 is 14 residues long. Germline lookup yields CDR1 LGHNA and CDR2 YNFKEQ. V shed 4 bases and J shed 3 bases, with 10 bases lying between them. The CDR3 sequence is CASSLEGGGNTIYF. The DNA of the CDR3 is TGTGCCAGCAGCCTCGAGGGCGGTGGAAACACCATATATTTT.

V usage is TRBV24-1 and J usage is TRBJ2-1; 8 bases line up with TRBD2. Unmatched junction bases numbered 11, after V lost 4 bases and J lost 10 bases. The CDR3 is 15 residues long. The germline V gene has CDR1 KGHDR and CDR2 SFDVKD. CDR3 residues: CATSDHGTRAPEQFF. In DNA form, the CDR3 reads TGTGCCACCAGTGACCACGGGACTAGGGCTCCCGAGCAGTTCTTC.

The chain joins TRBV14 to TRBJ1-1, with 7 bases matching TRBD1. Germline lookup yields CDR1 SGHDN and CDR2 FVKESK. The V gene end was trimmed by 1 base and the J gene end by 0 bases; junction bases not matched to a gene: 2. The CDR3 loop spans 15 amino acids. CDR3 sequence: CASSQVDRMNTEAFF. The DNA of the CDR3 is TGTGCCAGCAGCCAAGTGGACAGGATGAACACTGAAGCTTTCTTT. The full variable domain, its missing parts supplied by reference TRBV14 and TRBJ1-1, is EAGVTQFPSHSVIEKGQTVTLRCDPISGHDNLYWYRRVMGKEIKFLLHFVKESKQDESGMPNNRFLAERTGGTYSTLKVQPAELEDSGVYFCASSQVDRMNTEAFFGQGTRLTVV.

The chain links TRBV6-1 to TRBJ2-7; the D gene is possibly TRBD1 (6 bases). V lost 0 bases and J 6 bases, leaving 9 bases between the germline ends. The CDR3 extends over 13 amino acids. Germline V lookup: CDR1 MNHNS, CDR2 SASEGT. CDR3 in amino acids: CASSEAGAGEQYF. In DNA form, the CDR3 reads TGTGCCAGCAGTGAAGCGGGGGCTGGCGAGCAGTACTTC.

Concerning this clone: The identical CDR3 is also encoded by other nucleotide sequences in the sample. The J gene is TRBJ1-3, the V gene TRBV9; no definite D call. Germline V gene lookup returns CDR1 SGDLS and CDR2 YYNGEE. There are 13 residues in the CDR3. V was shortened by 0 bases and J by 1 base, with 2 bases between the two germline ends. The CDR3 protein is CASSVASGNTIYF. The CDR3 nucleotides are TGTGCCAGCAGCGTAGCTTCTGGAAACACCATATATTTT.

The chain uses TRBV19 and TRBJ1-4; D perhaps matches TRBD1 (5 bases). The CDR3 sequence is 15 residues long. Germline V gives CDR1 LNHDA, CDR2 SQIVND (reference sequence). Trimming removed 4 bases at V and 7 bases at J, with 16 bases between. The CDR3 is CASSKSPGGGEKLFF. The CDR3 DNA follows: TGTGCCAGTAGTAAGAGCCCCGGGGGAGGTGAAAAACTGTTTTTT.

V usage is TRBV7-8 and J usage is TRBJ2-3; 7 bases map to TRBD1. V was pared by 5 bases and J by 1 base, with 12 bases of the junction left unmatched. Germline V CDR1 and CDR2: SGHVS, FQNEAQ. The CDR3 extends over 17 amino acids. For the CDR3, the DNA is TGTGCCAGCAGCCCCGGACAGGCGAGGTGGGGCACAGATACGCAGTATTTT. It translates to CASSPGQARWGTDTQYF. The full variable domain, completed using reference TRBV7-8 and TRBJ2-3, is GAGVSQSPRYKVAKRGQDVALRCDPISGHVSLFWYQQALGQGPEFLTYFQNEAQLDKSGLPSDRFFAERPEGSVSTLKIQRTQQEDSAVYLCASSPGQARWGTDTQYFGPGTRLTVL.

J is TRBJ1-2 and V is TRBV28; a weak D match, TRBD1 (6 bases). The CDR3 extends over 14 amino acids. Germline V CDR1 and CDR2: MDHEN, SYDVKM. V lost 6 bases, J lost 4 bases, and 15 bases lay in between. The DNA for the CDR3 is TGTGCCAGCAGCCAGGGTGGGGGGCCCTATGGCTACACCTTC. It encodes CASSQGGGPYGYTF.

V gene TRBV24-1 combines with J gene TRBJ2-1; 9 bases match TRBD1. The length of the CDR3 is 17 residues. The V gene end was trimmed by 5 bases and the J gene end by 3 bases; junction bases not matched to a gene: 10. The germline gives CDR1 KGHDR, CDR2 SFDVKD. The CDR3 here is CATSANPSGQGYNEQFF. The CDR3 coding sequence is TGTGCCACCAGTGCCAATCCGTCGGGACAGGGCTACAATGAGCAGTTCTTC.

This clone came up a few times. Other DNA sequences in this sample translate to the same CDR3. V usage is TRBV6-5 and J usage is TRBJ1-6, with unresolved D. Germline assignment: CDR1 MNHEY and CDR2 SVGAGI. V was pared by 0 bases and J by 6 bases, with 0 bases between. The CDR3 has 12 amino acids. Here the CDR3 reads CASSYSNSPLHF. Written as DNA, the CDR3 is TGTGCCAGCAGTTACTCTAATTCACCCCTCCACTTT.

The chain is built from TRBV6-1 and TRBJ1-2; no reliable D call. Per germline, CDR1 MNHNS and CDR2 SASEGT. V gave up 0 bases and J gave up 3 bases, with 11 bases separating them. The CDR3 has 15 amino acids. The CDR3 sequence is CASSEATWGDYGYTF. CDR3 bases: TGTGCCAGCAGTGAAGCGACGTGGGGAGACTATGGCTACACCTTC.

The rearrangement uses TRBV2 and TRBJ2-1; 9 bases map to TRBD2. CDR1 is SNHLY, CDR2 FYNNEI, per germline. With 5 bases clipped from V and 8 bases from J, the junction kept 7 bases outside the gene matches. The CDR3 loop spans 14 amino acids. DNA for the CDR3: TGTGCCAGCAGTCGGCGGGGGGGTAGGGATGAGCAGTTCTTC. This gives the protein CASSRRGGRDEQFF.

This sequence joins TRBV6-2 or TRBV6-3 and TRBJ2-7, with 10 nucleotides matching TRBD2. The CDR3 totals 16 residues. Germline CDR1 is MNHEY and CDR2 is SVGEGT. With 3 bases clipped from V and 4 bases from J, the junction kept 9 bases outside the gene matches. The CDR3 nucleotides are TGTGCCAGCAGTTATCATAGGGCTAGCGGGAGATACGAGCAGTACTTC. Translation: CASSYHRASGRYEQYF.

This chain joins TRBV7-2 and TRBJ2-7, with TRBD2 matching over 9 bases. J lost 3 bases, V lost 4 bases, and 10 bases had no gene match. This CDR3 comprises 16 residues. Germline values: CDR1 SGHTA, CDR2 FQGNSA. In nucleotides, the CDR3 is TGTGCCAGCAGCTCCCGAAAGGCTAGCGGGGTCTACGAGCAGTACTTC. This codes for CASSSRKASGVYEQYF.

The rearrangement links TRBV7-2 to TRBJ2-7, with TRBD1 matching 9 bases. Germline CDR1 SGHTA, CDR2 FQGNSA. The CDR3 consists of 15 residues. With 2 bases clipped from V and 1 base from J, the junction kept 3 bases outside the gene matches. The CDR3 DNA is TGTGCCAGCAGCTTATACGGGACAGGGTCCTACGAGCAGTACTTC. It encodes CASSLYGTGSYEQYF.

This chain joins TRBV9 and TRBJ2-1, with a weak D call TRBD1 (5 bases). CDR3 size: 15 residues. The germline V gene encodes CDR1 SGDLS and CDR2 YYNGEE. V was shortened by 0 bases and J by 6 bases, with 13 bases between the two germline ends. Here the CDR3 DNA reads TGTGCCAGCAGCGTAGCTCTTCCCCAGGGCAATGAGCAGTTCTTC. Residues: CASSVALPQGNEQFF.

The rearrangement uses TRBV12-3 or TRBV12-4 and TRBJ1-1; D perhaps matches TRBD1 (5 bases). The CDR3 consists of 13 residues. V shed 6 bases and J shed 6 bases, with 14 bases lying between them. CDR3 region: CASRPDGGAEAFF. The CDR3 bases are TGTGCCAGCAGGCCGGACGGGGGGGCTGAAGCTTTCTTT.

The chain carries TRBV5-4 and TRBJ1-6, with D perhaps TRBD1 (6 bases). CDR1 and CDR2 (germline): SGHNT, YYREEE (reference sequence). The CDR3 is 15 amino acids. Trimming shortened V by 4 bases and J by 7 bases, and 15 bases separated the two germline ends. The CDR3 DNA sequence: TGTGCCAGCAGCGCCCGGACAGACGGAAATTCACCCCTCCACTTT. Residues: CASSARTDGNSPLHF.

This chain joins TRBV19 and TRBJ2-2; 7 bases are a match to TRBD2. This CDR3 has 16 residues. CDR1 and CDR2 (germline): LNHDA, SQIVND (reference sequence). Unmatched junction bases numbered 11, after V lost 6 bases and J lost 4 bases. CDR3 sequence reads: CASSPPGGAGTGELFF. CDR3 DNA sequence: TGTGCCAGTAGCCCCCCGGGGGGAGCGGGCACCGGGGAGCTGTTTTTT.